The entry below describes one TCR beta chain. This specimen comes from a study of T cells expressing NK-cell markers. The germline V gene encodes CDR1 SGDLS and CDR2 YYNGEE. The CDR3 sequence is 14 residues long. Reprocessing the 5' RACE reads, TCRdb reports a single entry for every CDR3 protein and omits DNA. Its clone listing holds 550,000 to 600,000 distinct CDR3 sequences. The material sequenced was blood T cells: a sorted CD56 or NKG2C T cell subset, CD4+ or CD8+ T cells, or bulk PBMC T cells (not recorded which). The clonotype was recovered from a man between 18 and 29 years old in good health. The rearrangement uses TRBV9 and TRBJ2-5. The CDR3 region is CASSYAAVQETQYF.